The 3 T cell receptor beta chains presented below share a single source sample, sequenced in a study of blood T cell repertoires in COVID-19. TCRdb's table, derived via immunoSEQ multiplex PCR, lists solely in-frame clones and lacks some. This sample has approximately 300,000 clones, with roughly 90% found just once. Sequenced material: peripheral blood. The receptor source for this set is a man younger than 35 who had recovered from COVID-19.

This chain connects TRBV4-3 to TRBJ2-5; tentatively, D is TRBD1 (5 bases). Trimming stripped 1 base from V and 1 base from J, with 7 bases between. The CDR3 is 14 amino acids. From germline, CDR1 is LGHNA and CDR2 YSLEER. The CDR3: CASSQGGIQETQYF. DNA of the CDR3: TGCGCCAGCAGCCAAGGGGGCATCCAAGAGACCCAGTACTTC.

The chain carries TRBV12-3 or TRBV12-4 and TRBJ1-1; TRBD1 is a possible D gene (6 bases). This CDR3 spans 13 amino acids. Deletions cut 6 bases from V and 4 bases from J, with 12 bases between. The CDR3 spells CASRPNRVTEAFF. The CDR3 coding sequence is TGTGCCAGCAGACCAAACAGGGTCACTGAAGCTTTCTTT.

This rearrangement joins TRBV6-5 to TRBJ2-7, with 10 bases aligning to TRBD2. The CDR3 contains 16 residues. Germline values: CDR1 MNHEY, CDR2 SVGAGI. Unmatched junction bases numbered 8, after V lost 6 bases and J lost 0 bases. Here the CDR3 DNA reads TGTGCCAGCAGCTACGGACTAGCGGTGAACTCCTACGAGCAGTACTTC. This gives the protein CASSYGLAVNSYEQYF.